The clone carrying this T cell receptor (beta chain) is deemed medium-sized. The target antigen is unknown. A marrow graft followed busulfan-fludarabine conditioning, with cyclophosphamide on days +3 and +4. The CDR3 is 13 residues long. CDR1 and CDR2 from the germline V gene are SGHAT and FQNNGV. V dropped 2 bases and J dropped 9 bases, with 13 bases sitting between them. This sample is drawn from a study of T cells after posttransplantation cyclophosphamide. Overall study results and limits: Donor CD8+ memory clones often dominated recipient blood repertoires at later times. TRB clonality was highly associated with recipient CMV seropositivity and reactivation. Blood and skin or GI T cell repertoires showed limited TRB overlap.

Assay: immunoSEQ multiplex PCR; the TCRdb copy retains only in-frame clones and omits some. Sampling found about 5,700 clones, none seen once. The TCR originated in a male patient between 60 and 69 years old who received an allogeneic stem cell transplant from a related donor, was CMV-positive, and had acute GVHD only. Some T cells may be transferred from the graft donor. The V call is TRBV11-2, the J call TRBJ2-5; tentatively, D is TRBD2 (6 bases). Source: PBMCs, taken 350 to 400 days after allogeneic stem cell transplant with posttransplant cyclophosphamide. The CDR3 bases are TGTGCCAGCAGCTTAATAGGTGGAGGGTCCCAGTACTTC. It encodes CASSLIGGGSQYF.